The clone carrying this TCR beta chain showed up many times. Its cognate antigen is unknown. Sample time point: patch test 2, 6 weeks after DPC sensitization. This sample's treatment: therapeutic diphenylcyclopropenone sensitization with weekly scalp DPC. Each donor was an alopecia patient between 18 and 70 years of age who qualified for DPC. The study's library attached unique molecular identifiers to single cDNA molecules. TCRdb recomputed calls from the RACE reads with MiXCR, one row per CDR3 protein. The profile shows 80,000 to 95,000 distinct CDR3 sequences, approximately 11% of them singletons. The record originates from a study of human T cells and chemical hapten exposure. Looking at the study overall: Throughout a study of 20 to 25 weeks, patients underwent weekly scalp administration of diphenylcyclopropenone doses. The study's findings and limits: Having alopecia, donors may respond immunologically unlike healthy people.

The sample in question was whole blood, obtained in connection with sensitization to the hapten diphenylcyclopropenone (DPC). The source of this sequence is a man in his forties with alopecia areata. Some clones in this sample may be carry-over from other donors' samples.

The CDR3 sequence: CSGLAGGPVNEQFF. CDR3 DNA: TGCAGCGGACTAGCGGGAGGGCCGGTCAATGAGCAGTTCTTC. The V and J genes are TRBV29-1 and TRBJ2-1, with TRBD2 matching 14 bases. CDR1 and CDR2 (germline): SQVTM, ANQGSEA. CDR3 length: 14 amino acids. J gave up 6 bases and V 7 bases, and 5 bases lay outside the gene matches.